The T cell receptor beta chain under discussion was sequenced for a study of blood T cell repertoires in COVID-19 (dated by TCRdb to about 2020). Regarding the complete study: The collaborator samples originated in the United States, Italy and Spain and spanned the acute and convalescent phases of COVID-19. Samples were obtained from the ongoing ImmuneRACE study (first 160 participants) and from about 1,300 subjects provided by 6 global collaborators. The repertoires were made available in a free public database intended to serve as a resource for research on the immune response to SARS-CoV-2. Deeply sampled blood TCRbeta repertoires from subjects exposed to, actively infected with, or recovered from COVID-19 were included in the dataset. A de-identified subject ID, COVID-19 status, age in years and sex were almost always included in the sample metadata. The prospective study material was composed of cDNA or gDNA derived from T cells, B-cell-depleted T cells, or PBMCs. HLA class I and class II types, where available, came from metadata supplied by the sample provider rather than from assay-based typing. Findings and caveats that apply to the study as a whole: The amount of clinical and demographic metadata varied by source and participant and was provided uncurated.

On this clone itself: What this receptor recognizes is not known. No base qualities exist here, and no much larger clone lies one base off it.

The collaborating institutions used their own protocols to collect whole blood in K2EDTA tubes. For TCRbeta analysis, collaborators shipped samples as frozen whole blood, isolated PBMCs, or DNA extracted from either of those sample types. The CDR3 runs 12 residues from the cysteine to the phenylalanine. The DNA shown is the 36-base CDR3, in frame from base 1. CDR1 and CDR2 were assigned from the germline V gene as SGHVS and FQNEAQ. Trimming at the junction amounts to 5 bases on V and 5 bases on J, and the germline ends lie 9 bases apart. TCRbeta CDR3 regions were amplified from genomic DNA using the immunoSEQ Assay, a bias-controlled multiplex PCR. The original methods were these. The number of nucleated cells in each sample was estimated from the amplification of reference gene primers within the assay. To quantify the absolute abundance of each unique TCRbeta CDR3 rearrangement, sequence reads were collapsed and filtered. For each sample, productive Simpson clonality was calculated as the square root of Simpson's diversity index across productive rearrangements. As stored in TCRdb, this immuneACCESS dataset retains in-frame rearrangements with V and J assigned. A fraction of the clones does not appear; measured against another copy, unresolved V genes explain less than half of the discrepancy, and the remainder lacks a known reason. V and J calls plus clone size are reproduced from that table; the DNA served to infer D and trimming. Here the sample has hundreds of thousands of clones; more than 80% occur a single time. The ten largest clones capture roughly 10% of the sample.

Sequenced input: peripheral blood. Recombination linked TRBV7-8 to TRBJ1-1; possibly the D gene is TRBD1, per 5 matching bases. This receptor was obtained from an elderly woman with acute or convalescent COVID-19. The CDR3 protein is CASSIGGTEAFF. The sequenced DNA is TGTGCCAGCAGCATCGGGGGTACTGAAGCTTTCTTT.